This passage covers 21 T cell receptor beta chains from one sample sequenced in a study of glioma-infiltrating T cells after dendritic cell vaccination. Using immunoSEQ multiplex PCR, the repertoire was profiled, and TCRdb retains in-frame clones only, with some absent. In the table there are roughly 100,000 clones, roughly four fifths of which are singletons. Specimen: blood, collected before dendritic cell vaccination. Source of these receptors: a human donor with glioblastoma.

This clone was counted once. The genes are TRBV7-8 and TRBJ2-2, with TRBD1 identical over 9 bases. Germline lookup yields CDR1 SGHVS and CDR2 FQNEAQ. This CDR3 region has 16 residues. V dropped 6 bases and J dropped 5; count of bases not matched to a gene: 10. This chain's CDR3 is CASSPPGQGITGELFF. CDR3 nucleotides: TGTGCCAGCAGTCCTCCGGGACAGGGAATTACCGGGGAGCTGTTTTTT.

The chain couples TRBV5-1 to TRBJ1-1; D gene unclear. Looked up from germline, CDR1 is SGHRS and CDR2 is YFSETQ. Trimming stripped 0 bases from V and 5 bases from J, with 20 bases between. CDR3 size: 17 residues. The CDR3 DNA reads as TGCGCCAGCAGCTTGGCGGGGATTCAACTCGAGGCGACTGAAGCTTTCTTT. Protein: CASSLAGIQLEATEAFF. The full variable domain, in which reference TRBV5-1 and TRBJ1-1 provide the parts outside the CDR3, is KAGVTQTPRYLIKTRGQQVTLSCSPISGHRSVSWYQQTPGQGLQFLFEYFSETQRNKGNFPGRFSGRQFSNSRSEMNVSTLELGDSALYLCASSLAGIQLEATEAFFGQGTRLTVV.

For the CDR3, the DNA is TGTGCCAGCAGCAAAGGACAGGGTTCATACTTC. This sequence encodes CASSKGQGSYF. V usage is TRBV21-1 and J usage is TRBJ2-5; the D segment call TRBD1 is taken from the table without a DNA check. TRBV21-1 is shown as a pseudogene. CDR3 length equals 11 residues.

The gene calls are TRBV5-6 and TRBJ2-2; TRBD2 matches at 7 bases. J lost 6 bases, V lost 0 bases, and 2 bases had no gene match. Germline CDR1 reads SGHDT; CDR2 reads YYEEEE. The CDR3 has 14 amino acids. The CDR3, as DNA: TGTGCCAGCAGCTTGGCGGGGGGTCCCGGGGAGCTGTTTTTT. Protein: CASSLAGGPGELFF. The full variable domain, in which reference TRBV5-6 and TRBJ2-2 provide the parts outside the CDR3, is DAGVTQSPTHLIKTRGQQVTLRCSPKSGHDTVSWYQQALGQGPQFIFQYYEEEERQRGNFPDRFSGHQFPNYSSELNVNALLLGDSALYLCASSLAGGPGELFFGEGSRLTVL.

A few counts support this clone. The chain carries TRBV10-3 and TRBJ1-3, with unresolved D. This CDR3 has 12 amino acids. The V gene lost 7 bases and the J gene lost 2 bases, with 6 bases spanning the gap. Germline values: CDR1 ENHRY, CDR2 SYGVKD. CDR3 residues: CAITAAGNTIYF. The CDR3, as DNA: TGTGCCATCACCGCAGCTGGAAACACCATATATTTT.

This clone occurred a few times. J is TRBJ1-4 and V is TRBV19; 8 nucleotides agree with TRBD1. J lost 6 bases, V lost 6 bases, and 9 bases had no gene match. This CDR3 spans 15 amino acids. The germline gives CDR1 LNHDA, CDR2 SQIVND (reference sequence). The CDR3 loop is CASRTQGGTDEKLFF. CDR3 DNA: TGTGCCAGTAGGACACAGGGGGGGACTGATGAAAAACTGTTTTTT.

This chain links TRBV11-3 with TRBJ2-3, with a weak D call TRBD2 (6 bases). This CDR3 region has 13 residues. Trimming took 6 bases from V and 3 from J, leaving 10 bases between them. The germline V gene has CDR1 SGHNT and CDR2 YENEEA. The CDR3 region is CASRGTVTDTQYF. CDR3 coding DNA: TGTGCCAGCAGGGGGACTGTAACAGATACGCAGTATTTT. Combining the CDR3 with reference TRBV11-3 and TRBJ2-3 gives the whole variable domain EAGVVQSPRYKIIEKKQPVAFWCNPISGHNTLYWYLQNLGQGPELLIRYENEEAVDDSQLPKDRFSAERLKGVDSTLKIQPAELGDSAVYLCASRGTVTDTQYFGPGTRLTVL.

In its sample, this clone ranks as medium-sized. The sample carries other DNA sequences with the same CDR3. The gene calls are TRBV19 and TRBJ1-2, with D unresolved. The ends were cut back, 4 bases at V and 0 bases at J, with 9 bases in the middle. Germline V gene lookup returns CDR1 LNHDA and CDR2 SQIVND (reference sequence). The CDR3 consists of 14 residues. In nucleotides, the CDR3 is TGTGCCAGTAGTAGCAGTGGAGCTAACTATGGCTACACCTTC. This gives the protein CASSSSGANYGYTF.

This chain links TRBV10-2 with TRBJ2-1; TRBD2 matches 14 bases. Germline V gene lookup returns CDR1 WSHSY and CDR2 SAAADI. The CDR3 runs to 16 residues. J lost 7 bases, V lost 6 bases, and 8 bases had no gene match. The CDR3 DNA reads as TGCGCCAGCAGCATACCGGGACTAGCGGGGGCGAATGAGCAGTTCTTC. The encoded protein is CASSIPGLAGANEQFF.

As concerns this clone: The sample has other DNA sequences that encode this CDR3 too. The chain carries TRBV11-2 and TRBJ2-2, with 8 bases that match TRBD1. Germline-derived CDR1 and CDR2 are SGHAT and FQNNGV. This CDR3 comprises 16 residues. After removal of 6 bases from V and 8 bases from J, the junction contained 14 bases not matched to a gene. The CDR3 sequence: CASSHPDRGPTGELFF. Written as DNA, the CDR3 is TGTGCCAGCAGTCATCCTGACAGGGGTCCCACTGGGGAGCTGTTTTTT.

The genes are TRBV11-3 and TRBJ2-4; TRBD1 might be the D (5 bases). This CDR3 comprises 13 residues. V was pared by 8 bases and J by 7 bases, with 15 bases between. Germline CDR1 reads SGHNT; CDR2 reads YENEEA. CDR3 amino acids: CASLDIGANIQYF. The CDR3 region has the DNA TGTGCCAGCTTGGACATTGGGGCGAACATTCAGTACTTC.

The chain links TRBV18 to TRBJ1-1, with D possibly matching TRBD1 (5 bases). Germline V gives CDR1 KGHSH, CDR2 LQKENI. The CDR3 is made up of 14 amino acids. Between the trimmed V and J ends, which lost 4 bases and 8 bases, there was a span of 17 bases. CDR3: CASSLGGANREAFF. CDR3 DNA sequence: TGTGCCAGCTCACTCGGCGGGGCCAACAGGGAAGCTTTCTTT.

The J gene is TRBJ2-7, the V gene TRBV4-1; maybe TRBD1 (6 bases). Germline lookup yields CDR1 MGHRA and CDR2 YSYEKL. This CDR3 spans 14 amino acids. Deletions cut 5 bases from V and 3 bases from J, with 14 bases between. The CDR3 DNA follows: TGCGCCAGCAGCTACAGGGTCTTCGTCTACGAGCAGTACTTC. This sequence encodes CASSYRVFVYEQYF.

The chain links TRBV4-3 to TRBJ2-5, with 9 bases that match TRBD2. The CDR3 is 17 amino acids. J was trimmed by 5 bases and V by 0 bases; bases with no gene match: 10. Germline lookup yields CDR1 LGHNA and CDR2 YSLEER. The CDR3 sequence: CASSQDRRRGGVETQYF. The CDR3 DNA follows: TGCGCCAGCAGCCAAGACAGGCGGCGGGGGGGCGTTGAGACCCAGTACTTC.

V gene TRBV6-5 combines with J gene TRBJ1-1; no clear D. The CDR3 loop spans 14 amino acids. Germline values: CDR1 MNHEY, CDR2 SVGAGI. Trimming pared 4 bases from V and 1 base from J, leaving 10 bases between. As DNA, the CDR3 is TGTGCCAGCAGTTCCTGGGCCCAGAACACTGAAGCTTTCTTT. Protein product: CASSSWAQNTEAFF.

The chain couples TRBV27 to TRBJ2-1; 10 bases are a match to TRBD2. The V and J ends lost 2 bases and 9 bases, in that order; junction bases with no gene match: 10. CDR3 length equals 16 residues. Per germline, CDR1 MNHEY and CDR2 SMNVEV (reference sequence). The CDR3 coding sequence is TGTGCCAGCAGTTTAAGTCTAGCGGGGGCTTGGGGTGAGCAGTTCTTC. Translated, it gives CASSLSLAGAWGEQFF.

The chain is built from TRBV2 and TRBJ1-5; D is unresolved. CDR3 length: 14 residues. Trimming left V 8 bases short and J 1 base short, with 12 bases between. The germline V gene has CDR1 SNHLY and CDR2 FYNNEI. This CDR3 reads CASVGLGSNQPQHF. For the CDR3, the DNA is TGTGCCAGCGTGGGCCTTGGGAGCAATCAGCCCCAGCATTTT.

This chain links TRBV7-8 with TRBJ2-3; 10 bases map to TRBD2. CDR1 and CDR2 from the germline V gene are SGHVS and FQNEAQ. The ends lost 8 bases at V and 2 bases at J; junction bases unmatched: 4. The CDR3 has 14 residues. The CDR3 nucleotides read TGTGCCAGCCGAGCGGGGGGGCTCACAGATACGCAGTATTTT. This encodes CASRAGGLTDTQYF.

This clone was recorded many times. This sequence joins TRBV27 and TRBJ2-5, with D perhaps matching TRBD2 (5 bases). The ends were cut back, 5 bases at V and 0 bases at J, with 13 bases in the middle. The CDR3 contains 15 residues. Germline CDR1 MNHEY, CDR2 SMNVEV (reference sequence). DNA for the CDR3: TGTGCCAGCAGTGATGACGGGATGTACCAAGAGACCCAGTACTTC. Residues: CASSDDGMYQETQYF.

V usage is TRBV5-1 and J usage is TRBJ2-6, with D uncertain. The germline gives CDR1 SGHRS, CDR2 YFSETQ. The CDR3 runs to 18 residues. The V end lost 0 bases, the J end lost 5 bases, and 18 bases lay between the germline ends. DNA for the CDR3: TGCGCCAGCAGCTTGGCCTCCGTGGTGAGCAAGTGGGCCAACGTCCTGACTTTC. Amino acid sequence: CASSLASVVSKWANVLTF.

The rearrangement joins TRBV2 to TRBJ2-5, with 9 nucleotides matching TRBD2. CDR1 and CDR2 from the germline V gene are SNHLY and FYNNEI. The V and J ends lost 4 bases and 5 bases, in that order; junction bases with no gene match: 11. The CDR3 extends over 16 amino acids. CDR3 DNA sequence: TGTGCCAGCAGTGTCCCCGACGGCGGGAGGGAGGAGACCCAGTACTTC. Its translation is CASSVPDGGREETQYF.